This entry concerns a single T cell receptor (beta chain). Trimming removed 3 bases from V and 7 bases from J; junction bases left unmatched: 9. CDR1 is DFQATT, CDR2 SNEGSKA, per germline (reference sequence). CDR3 length equals 14 residues. These data originate in a study of blood T cell repertoires in COVID-19. Background on the study: T cells, B-cell-depleted T cells, or PBMCs supplied cDNA or gDNA.

The table came from immunoSEQ multiplex PCR; TCRdb's copy has only in-frame clones and leaves some out. The table records 80,000 to 130,000 clones, over 75% of them present only once. V gene TRBV20-1 combines with J gene TRBJ2-1; 7 nucleotides align to TRBD2. Material: peripheral blood. The clonotype originates from a woman aged 60-70 years with acute or convalescent COVID-19. CDR3 loop: CSASDTGGWNEQFF. The DNA of the CDR3 is TGCAGTGCTAGTGATACGGGGGGTTGGAATGAGCAGTTCTTC.